Listed below are T cell receptor beta chains from one sample, sequenced in a study of blood T cells in healthy people across ages. TCRdb fed the 5' RACE reads into MiXCR, producing one record per CDR3 protein. The sample carries approximately 780,000 distinct CDR3 sequences, 20% to 30% recorded once. Separately, the same data were catalogued under a study of T cells of mothers and their children.

Sequencing used blood. The source of these receptors is a boy younger than 18 in good health. The CDR3 runs from the conserved cysteine through the conserved F or W.

cdr3_aa	v_call	j_call
CASSPSGTSGVRTDTQYF	TRBV12-3/TRBV12-4	TRBJ2-3
CASSYSGKEGYTF	TRBV6-6	TRBJ1-2
CASSSAYTGELFF	TRBV7-9	TRBJ2-2
CSASPATGANTIYF	TRBV20-1	TRBJ1-3
CASSLARRGLENIQYF	TRBV7-2	TRBJ2-4
CASSRWGVRNEQYF	TRBV27	TRBJ2-7
CASSSPRAADRSSSYEQYF	TRBV5-1	TRBJ2-7
CASSSRGLGDIQYF	TRBV7-3	TRBJ2-4
CASSLNSGTSPAYEQYF	TRBV5-1	TRBJ2-7
CASSLGRVTEAFF	TRBV5-1	TRBJ1-1
CASSGSGAFGKETQYF	TRBV9	TRBJ2-5
CSVDGVGNTDTQYF	TRBV29-1	TRBJ2-3
CASSSGIQYF	TRBV12-3/TRBV12-4	TRBJ2-4
CATSSGGGYTF	TRBV24-1	TRBJ1-2
CSAETHERNEQFF	TRBV20-1	NA
CSAKVGNTIYF	TRBV20-1	TRBJ1-3
CASSPPGGHQETQYF	TRBV12-3/TRBV12-4	NA
CSAGGGAGEKLFF	TRBV20-1	TRBJ1-4
CASSIVPGAYNEQFF	TRBV19	TRBJ2-1
CASSRWGRDAFF	TRBV19	TRBJ1-1
CASSLKNGKSSYEQYF	TRBV7-3	TRBJ2-7